Below, 30 T cell receptor beta chains from the same sample are listed, as sequenced in a study of shared T cell receptors in the human thymus. The repertoire was sequenced with immunoSEQ multiplex PCR; TCRdb's copy has only in-frame clones and lacks some. The table includes roughly 500,000 clones, approximately 80% detected once. Separately, the same data were catalogued under a study of human thymus T cells.

The sequenced material came from thymocytes. These receptors were obtained from a boy younger than two with a congenital heart defect.

This clone was seen only a few times. The chain is built from TRBV14 and TRBJ2-7, with 7 nucleotides matching TRBD2. The CDR3 loop spans 13 amino acids. J lost 6 bases, V lost 1 base, and 3 bases had no gene match. The germline gives CDR1 SGHDN, CDR2 FVKESK. The CDR3 DNA reads TGTGCCAGCAGCCAAGGGGGGGGAGGCGAGCAGTACTTC. Protein product: CASSQGGGGEQYF.

In this sample, this clone turned up once. The chain joins TRBV4-1 to TRBJ2-2; D ambiguous. The V gene's germline CDR1 is MGHRA and CDR2 YSYEKL. The CDR3 spans 16 residues. With 0 bases removed from V and 5 bases from J, the gap between germline ends came to 13 bases. Here the CDR3 DNA reads TGCGCCAGCAGCCAAGATCGGTTTGTCGCAACCGGGGAGCTGTTTTTT. It encodes CASSQDRFVATGELFF.

This clone showed up just once. The chain employs TRBV6-5 and TRBJ2-7; 7 nucleotides line up with TRBD1. Per the germline V gene, CDR1 is MNHEY and CDR2 is SVGAGI. The CDR3 extends over 15 amino acids. V lost 2 bases to trimming and J lost 3 bases; unmatched junction nucleotides: 7. CDR3 region: CASSYHRGLNYEQYF. CDR3 in DNA: TGTGCCAGCAGTTACCACAGGGGCTTGAACTACGAGCAGTACTTC.

The chain joins TRBV18 to TRBJ1-5; 8 positions match TRBD1. Unmatched junction bases numbered 5, after V lost 0 bases and J lost 4 bases. The germline CDR1 and CDR2 sequences are KGHSH and LQKENI. The CDR3 covers 16 residues. The DNA of the CDR3 is TGTGCCAGCTCACCACCGACAGGGGTACGGAATCAGCCCCAGCATTTT. Amino acids: CASSPPTGVRNQPQHF.

The J gene is TRBJ2-3, the V gene TRBV10-1, with TRBD2 matching over 12 bases. Germline V lookup: CDR1 WNHNN, CDR2 SYGVQD (reference sequence). Unmatched junction bases numbered 14, after V lost 3 bases and J lost 7 bases. There are 18 residues in the CDR3. The DNA of the CDR3 is TGCGCCAGCAGTGATAAGGGGCTAGCGGGAGGGCCGCAGAATACGCAGTATTTT. This codes for CASSDKGLAGGPQNTQYF.

The rearrangement joins TRBV7-9 to TRBJ2-5; D gene ambiguous. Deletions cut 4 bases from V and 1 base from J, with 13 bases between. The CDR3 runs to 15 residues. Germline V gives CDR1 SEHNR, CDR2 FQNEAQ (reference sequence). CDR3 in DNA: TGTGCCAGCAGCTCCCCTCACGGGTTCCAAGAGACCCAGTACTTC. This codes for CASSSPHGFQETQYF.

V is TRBV25-1 and J is TRBJ1-1, with 8 positions matching TRBD1. This CDR3 contains 17 residues. From germline, CDR1 is MGHDK and CDR2 SYGVNS. With 7 bases clipped from V and 2 bases from J, the junction kept 15 bases outside the gene matches. CDR3 amino acids: CASTPDWTGNPNTEAFF. The CDR3 DNA reads TGTGCCAGCACCCCAGATTGGACAGGGAACCCAAACACTGAAGCTTTCTTT.

This clone was counted a few times. The genes are TRBV29-1 and TRBJ1-2; tentatively, D is TRBD1 (5 bases). V lost 4 bases and J lost 4, with 13 bases in between. There are 13 residues in the CDR3. Germline V lookup: CDR1 SQVTM, CDR2 ANQGSEA. The CDR3 DNA follows: TGCAGCGTTGGATTTGGGGCGACCTATGGCTACACCTTC. Translated, it gives CSVGFGATYGYTF.

This clone appeared a few times. The chain carries TRBV11-2 and TRBJ2-7, with a possible D match to TRBD1 (5 bases). Germline V CDR1 and CDR2: SGHAT, FQNNGV. This CDR3 is 15 amino acids long. The V gene lost 5 bases and the J gene lost 1 base, with 15 bases spanning the gap. CDR3 bases: TGTGCCAGCAGCCGGCAGGGTGACCTGTCCTACGAGCAGTACTTC. This translates into CASSRQGDLSYEQYF.

The J gene is TRBJ1-2, the V gene TRBV11-2; a possible D gene is TRBD1 (6 bases). CDR1 is SGHAT and CDR2 is FQNNGV in the germline V gene. The V gene lost 4 bases and the J gene lost 6 bases, with 18 bases spanning the gap. The CDR3 extends over 15 amino acids. CDR3 protein: CASSSGGGRIDGYTF. The CDR3 nucleotides are TGTGCCAGCAGCTCGGGCGGGGGGCGCATCGATGGCTACACCTTC.

V usage is TRBV5-1 and J usage is TRBJ2-7, with 9 bases fitting TRBD1. The germline gives CDR1 SGHRS, CDR2 YFSETQ. The trim removed 4 bases at V and 5 bases at J, leaving 10 bases unmatched. This CDR3 is 15 amino acids long. The DNA for the CDR3 is TGCGCCAGCAGCGCCCCACAGGGGGCCCCGGACGAGCAGTACTTC. The encoded protein is CASSAPQGAPDEQYF.

V is TRBV4-3 and J is TRBJ1-2; D is unresolved. The germline V and J ends were trimmed by 0 bases and 4 bases, with 15 bases remaining between them. CDR3 length: 16 amino acids. Germline V gene data show CDR1 as LGHNA and CDR2 as YSLEER. The CDR3 loop is CASSQDGSRPSYGYTF. DNA for the CDR3: TGCGCCAGCAGCCAAGATGGTTCCAGACCTAGCTATGGCTACACCTTC.

The chain combines TRBV28 with TRBJ2-3, with D possibly matching TRBD2 (6 bases). With 3 bases removed from V and 5 bases from J, the gap between germline ends came to 9 bases. The CDR3 spans 13 residues. CDR1 and CDR2 (germline): MDHEN, SYDVKM. Here the CDR3 reads CASSLGRGDTQYF. The CDR3 DNA reads TGTGCCAGCAGTTTGGGGCGGGGAGATACGCAGTATTTT.

In its sample, this clone was seen once. The rearrangement joins TRBV27 to TRBJ2-3; possibly TRBD2 for D (5 bases). The CDR3 contains 15 residues. Germline lookup yields CDR1 MNHEY and CDR2 SMNVEV (reference sequence). V was shortened by 2 bases and J by 4 bases, with 13 bases between the two germline ends. The CDR3 sequence: CASSLVTTPPDTQYF. CDR3 DNA: TGTGCCAGCAGTTTAGTGACTACGCCCCCAGATACGCAGTATTTT.

The chain employs TRBV5-1 and TRBJ2-1, with D possibly matching TRBD2 (7 bases). The CDR3 contains 13 residues. Germline V gene sequence: CDR1 SGHRS, CDR2 YFSETQ. V lost 0 bases, J lost 7 bases, and 8 bases lay in between. CDR3 DNA: TGCGCCAGCAGCTTGGAGGGGGGGAATGAGCAGTTCTTC. This gives the protein CASSLEGGNEQFF.

The chain is built from TRBV9 and TRBJ2-1; tentatively, D is TRBD1 (6 bases). V was clipped by 4 bases and J by 9 bases, with 17 bases between them. This CDR3 region has 14 residues. Germline assignment: CDR1 SGDLS and CDR2 YYNGEE. CDR3 coding DNA: TGTGCCAGCAGCCGCCAGGCAGGGGCGGGTGAGCAGTTCTTC. This translates into CASSRQAGAGEQFF.

A remark on this clone: At one end, the junction sequence differs from germline, possibly due to a read error. This chain connects TRBV7-7 to TRBJ2-5, with TRBD1 matching 10 bases. Germline lookup yields CDR1 SSHAT and CDR2 FNYEAQ (reference sequence). The CDR3 is made up of 17 amino acids. The CDR3 reads CASSLTGQGKSSETQYF. As DNA, the CDR3 is TGTGCTAGCAGCTTGACGGGACAGGGGAAGAGTTCGGAGACCCAGTACTTC.

This sequence joins TRBV6-5 and TRBJ2-7; 9 bases are shared with TRBD1. With V trimmed by 5 bases and J by 3 bases, 5 bases remained unmatched. The CDR3 consists of 14 residues. CDR1 is MNHEY, CDR2 SVGAGI, per germline. The CDR3 bases are TGTGCCAGCAGTAACCGGGACAGGGACTACGAGCAGTACTTC. This translates into CASSNRDRDYEQYF.

The rearrangement uses TRBV4-2 and TRBJ2-4; D possibly corresponds to TRBD2 (5 bases). Germline CDR1 LGHNA, CDR2 YNFKEQ. Trimming removed 1 base at V and 1 base at J, with 17 bases between. The CDR3 is 18 amino acids. CDR3 region: CASSQGLTTEWAKNIQYF. CDR3 nucleotides: TGTGCCAGCAGCCAAGGACTGACTACCGAGTGGGCCAAAAACATTCAGTACTTC.

The J gene is TRBJ2-2, the V gene TRBV7-3, with TRBD2 matching over 8 bases. The trim removed 6 bases at V and 5 bases at J, leaving 14 bases unmatched. This CDR3 has 17 residues. The V gene's germline CDR1 is SGHTA and CDR2 FQGTGA. The DNA of the CDR3 is TGTGCCAGCAGGTCATATCGGGAGGGCACTTGGACCGGGGAGCTGTTTTTT. The encoded protein is CASRSYREGTWTGELFF.

The V and J genes are TRBV9 and TRBJ2-5; TRBD2 matches 11 bases. CDR1 is SGDLS, CDR2 YYNGEE, per germline. CDR3 length equals 15 residues. The V gene end was trimmed by 4 bases and the J gene end by 5 bases; junction bases not matched to a gene: 7. The CDR3 sequence: CASSTLAGGPETQYF. The DNA of the CDR3 is TGTGCCAGCAGCACCTTAGCGGGAGGGCCGGAGACCCAGTACTTC.

This chain connects TRBV6-1 to TRBJ2-7, with a tentative D call TRBD1 (6 bases). Between the trimmed V and J ends, which lost 6 bases and 1 base, there was a span of 16 bases. The CDR3 consists of 15 residues. Germline CDR1 MNHNS, CDR2 SASEGT. CDR3 in DNA: TGTGCCAGCAGGACTAAGTACAGGGATTCCTACGAGCAGTACTTC. It is translated as CASRTKYRDSYEQYF.

This clone is a singleton in its sample. The chain is built from TRBV25-1 and TRBJ1-1; D ambiguous. Per germline, CDR1 MGHDK and CDR2 SYGVNS. Trimming stripped 4 bases from V and 1 base from J, with 10 bases between. This CDR3 has 14 amino acids. The CDR3 spells CASSVTEGNTEAFF. The DNA of the CDR3 is TGTGCCAGCAGTGTCACTGAGGGGAACACTGAAGCTTTCTTT. The full variable domain, its missing parts supplied by reference TRBV25-1 and TRBJ1-1, is EADIYQTPRYLVIGTGKKITLECSQTMGHDKMYWYQQDPGMELHLIHYSYGVNSTEKGDLSSESTVSRIRTEHFPLTLESARPSHTSQYLCASSVTEGNTEAFFGQGTRLTVV.

This clone was picked up a small number of times. The chain has TRBV7-3 and TRBJ2-2, with 14 nucleotides matching TRBD2. V lost 4 bases, J lost 3 bases, and 7 bases stayed unmatched. CDR3 size: 18 residues. Germline values: CDR1 SGHTA, CDR2 FQGTGA. The CDR3 DNA is TGTGCCAGCAGCTCCAGGGGACTAGCGGGAGAGGACACCGGGGAGCTGTTTTTT. Translated: CASSSRGLAGEDTGELFF.

The genes are TRBV6-1 and TRBJ2-7; 7 positions match TRBD2. The V and J ends lost 3 bases and 0 bases, in that order; junction bases with no gene match: 11. This CDR3 comprises 17 residues. The germline gives CDR1 MNHNS, CDR2 SASEGT. CDR3 amino acids: CASSDGPSGPSSYEQYF. Written as DNA, the CDR3 is TGTGCCAGCAGTGACGGACCTAGCGGTCCCAGCTCCTACGAGCAGTACTTC.

This clone has only a few counts. V is TRBV6-6 and J is TRBJ1-5; 9 bases agree with TRBD1. This CDR3 comprises 16 residues. Looked up from germline, CDR1 is MNHNY and CDR2 is SVGAGI (reference sequence). The ends lost 2 bases at V and 3 bases at J; junction bases unmatched: 5. The CDR3 DNA reads TGTGCCAGCAGTTACCCCGGGACAGGGAACAATCAGCCCCAGCATTTT. It translates to CASSYPGTGNNQPQHF.

The gene calls are TRBV19 and TRBJ1-5, with 9 bases that match TRBD1. Trimming took 9 bases from V and 6 from J; bases not matched to a gene: 9. The CDR3 covers 14 residues. Per germline, CDR1 LNHDA and CDR2 SQIVND (reference sequence). For the CDR3, the DNA is TGTGCCAGCAAGACAGGGGGGTGGGGTCAGCCCCAGCATTTT. Encoded protein: CASKTGGWGQPQHF.

This chain links TRBV5-6 with TRBJ2-7; 11 bases match TRBD2. CDR1 SGHDT and CDR2 YYEEEE come from the germline V gene. The length of the CDR3 is 18 residues. Trimming cost V 4 bases and J 2 bases; bases outside gene matches: 14. This CDR3 reads CASSLGAAGTSGTYEQYF. CDR3 nucleotide sequence: TGTGCCAGCAGCCTTGGGGCCGCCGGGACTAGCGGAACCTACGAGCAGTACTTC.

The V call is TRBV5-6, the J call TRBJ1-1, with D tentatively TRBD1 (5 bases). Germline CDR1 and CDR2: SGHDT and YYEEEE. The CDR3 consists of 17 residues. The V end was cut by 1 base, the J end by 2 bases, with 18 bases between. The CDR3 is CASSLWGLQVDNTEAFF. In DNA form, the CDR3 reads TGTGCCAGCAGCTTGTGGGGCCTACAGGTTGACAACACTGAAGCTTTCTTT.

This clone was observed a single time. The CDR3 here is CASSSILGQGATWPQHF. The CDR3 DNA follows: TGTGCCAGCAGTTCCATATTAGGACAGGGGGCCACCTGGCCCCAGCATTTT. The rearrangement links TRBV27 to TRBJ1-5, with 11 bases lining up with TRBD1. The CDR3 length is 17 residues. Germline CDR1 is MNHEY and CDR2 is SMNVEV (reference sequence). V was clipped by 4 bases and J by 9 bases; unmatched bases: 14.